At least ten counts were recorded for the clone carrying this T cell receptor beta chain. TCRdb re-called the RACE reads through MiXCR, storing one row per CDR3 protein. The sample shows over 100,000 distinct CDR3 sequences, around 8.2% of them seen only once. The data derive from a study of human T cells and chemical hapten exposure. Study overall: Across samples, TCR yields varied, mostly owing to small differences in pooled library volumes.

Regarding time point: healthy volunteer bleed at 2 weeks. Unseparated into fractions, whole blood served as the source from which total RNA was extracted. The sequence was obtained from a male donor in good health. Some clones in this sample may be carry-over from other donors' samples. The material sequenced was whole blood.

This CDR3 reads CSVGKRLSTDTQYF. CDR3 bases: TGCAGCGTTGGGAAGCGGCTAAGCACAGATACGCAGTATTTT. The chain links TRBV29-1 to TRBJ2-3; perhaps TRBD2 as D (5 bases). There are 14 residues in the CDR3. The V and J ends lost 4 bases and 0 bases respectively, with 11 bases between them. Germline CDR1 and CDR2: SQVTM and ANQGSEA.